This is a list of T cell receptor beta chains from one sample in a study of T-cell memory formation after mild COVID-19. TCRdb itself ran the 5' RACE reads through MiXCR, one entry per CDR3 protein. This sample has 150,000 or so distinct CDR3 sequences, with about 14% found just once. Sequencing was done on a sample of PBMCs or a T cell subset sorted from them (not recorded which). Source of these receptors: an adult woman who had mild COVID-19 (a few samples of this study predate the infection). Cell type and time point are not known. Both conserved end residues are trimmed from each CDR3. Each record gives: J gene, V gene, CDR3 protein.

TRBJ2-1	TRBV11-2	ASSLSSTSYNEQF
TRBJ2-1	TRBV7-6	ASSPPAGVAGAHEQF
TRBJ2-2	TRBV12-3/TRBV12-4	ASSLYGSNTGELF
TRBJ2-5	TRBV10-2	ASIPPGGAQETQY
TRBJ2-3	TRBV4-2	ASSPTLSRLADSTDTQY
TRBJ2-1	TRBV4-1	ASSQEGIGSSYNEQF
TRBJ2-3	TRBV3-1	ASSQDRAYTDTQY
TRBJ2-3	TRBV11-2	ASSLARGETDTQY
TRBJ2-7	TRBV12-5	ASGGHGGHLYEQY
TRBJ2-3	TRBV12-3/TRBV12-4	ASSLDGPGLASDTQY
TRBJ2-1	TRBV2	ASSTGQGAWNEQF
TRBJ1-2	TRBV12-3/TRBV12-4	ASRVSRADGYT
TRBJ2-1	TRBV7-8	ASSLVGLADLFLYNEQF
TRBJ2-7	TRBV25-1	ASSDNGGLGKGYEQY
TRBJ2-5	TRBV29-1	SVPSRRGGGYQETQY
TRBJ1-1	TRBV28	ASSLFGPLRVSTEAF
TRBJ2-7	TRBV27	ASSLPPPAGAVYEQY
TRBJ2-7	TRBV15	ATSRDPHGPYEQY
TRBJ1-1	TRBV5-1	ASSLYGVSTEAF
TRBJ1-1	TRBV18	ASSRVPTGKNTEDF
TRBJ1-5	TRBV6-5	ASSFRGESNQPQH
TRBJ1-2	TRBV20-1	SARRWETPYGYT
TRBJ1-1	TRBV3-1	ASSQDLGRGIPTEAF
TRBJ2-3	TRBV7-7	ASSPGLAGSADTQY
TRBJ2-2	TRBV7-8	ASSPNPGTANTGELF
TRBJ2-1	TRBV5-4	ASSLFLAGGVNEQF
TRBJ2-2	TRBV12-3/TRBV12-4	ASSFLDPPGELF
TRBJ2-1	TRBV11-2	ASSQTWAGGNNEQF
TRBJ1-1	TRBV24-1	ATSDLTVEKGAF
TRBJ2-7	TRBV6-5	ASSYSWPGSSYEQY
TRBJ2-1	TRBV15	ATSSLIIDNEQF
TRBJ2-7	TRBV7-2	ASSLAMVGEEQY
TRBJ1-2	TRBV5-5	ASSFGDGQYGYT
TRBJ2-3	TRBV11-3	ASSLAGLAGVRTDTQY
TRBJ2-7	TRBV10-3	AISDQGGGASGYEQY
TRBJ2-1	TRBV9	ASSVDPARFNEQF
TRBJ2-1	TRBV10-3	AIGGINEQF
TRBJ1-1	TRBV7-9	ASSPGTSNTEAF
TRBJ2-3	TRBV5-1	ASSLAGTSGPSTDTQY
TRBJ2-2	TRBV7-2	ASSTEPLAGPNTGELF
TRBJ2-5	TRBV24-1	ATSRDGEETQY
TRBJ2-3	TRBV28	ASRPVGATDTQY
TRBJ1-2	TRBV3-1	ASSQGGVEYGYT
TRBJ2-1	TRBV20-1	SAPAGGPRRNEQF
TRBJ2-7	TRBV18	ASSPGTSGPYEQY
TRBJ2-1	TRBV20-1	SALTGTYNEQF
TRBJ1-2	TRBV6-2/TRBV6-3	ASSYLGTYEPT
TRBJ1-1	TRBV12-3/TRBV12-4	ASSLRGPLNTEAF
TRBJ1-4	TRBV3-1	ASSPTRNEKLF
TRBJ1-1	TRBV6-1	ASSGMTGRNTEAF
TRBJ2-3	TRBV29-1	SVEDPLAGVPDTQY
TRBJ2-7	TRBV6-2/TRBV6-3	ASSTPLDRTSKVSYEQY
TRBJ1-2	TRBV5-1	ASSLGSGQGARGYT
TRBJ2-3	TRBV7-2	ASSRPGTSGSTDTQY
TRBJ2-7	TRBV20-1	SAGTSGSPLDEQY
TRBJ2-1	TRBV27	ASSITGWDEQF
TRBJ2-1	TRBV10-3	AAGRNNEQF